A selection of T cell receptor beta chains follows, all from one sample in a study of regulatory T cells in long-lasting Graves disease. One entry per CDR3 protein, called by TCRdb with MiXCR from the multiplex PCR reads. The sample includes fewer than 450,000 distinct CDR3 sequences, 20% to 25% of them seen just once. This specimen was peripheral blood mononuclear cells (PBMCs), taken when the disease was refractory, from a patient treated with antithyroid drugs. The receptors stem from a female donor with Graves disease. Each CDR3 is given without its conserved first and last residue.

J: TRBJ2-2; V: TRBV6-1; CDR3: ASRTQASNTGELF
J: TRBJ2-7; V: TRBV2; CDR3: ASRDRVRDDEQY
J: TRBJ2-7; V: TRBV20-1; CDR3: SASVGYEQY
J: TRBJ2-7; V: TRBV20-1; CDR3: SARPPVTGTYEQY
J: TRBJ2-7; V: TRBV2; CDR3: APEGGAPYEQY
J: TRBJ2-7; V: TRBV12-3/TRBV12-4; CDR3: ASSLLGWWQY
J: TRBJ2-2; V: TRBV29-1; CDR3: SVKRAAGTGELF
J: TRBJ1-1; V: TRBV6-5; CDR3: ASSSRSEAF
J: TRBJ1-2; V: TRBV2; CDR3: ASINRPGQGAGGYT
J: TRBJ1-2; V: TRBV20-1; CDR3: SAGQGRNYGYT
J: TRBJ2-3; V: TRBV27; CDR3: ASRTYYGDTQY
J: TRBJ1-5; V: TRBV29-1; CDR3: SVGTGGDQPQH
J: TRBJ1-5; V: TRBV19; CDR3: ASSHGRQGGNQPQH
J: TRBJ2-7; V: TRBV7-2; CDR3: ASSVTSGGPYEQY
J: TRBJ2-2; V: TRBV6-1; CDR3: ASSRDTLNTGELF
J: TRBJ1-1; V: TRBV12-3/TRBV12-4; CDR3: ACSGTYTEAF
J: TRBJ2-2; V: TRBV20-1; CDR3: STRTSGSTGELF
J: TRBJ2-5; V: TRBV6-5; CDR3: ASSYRTKYREEETQY
J: TRBJ2-2; V: TRBV29-1; CDR3: SGASVDTGELF
J: TRBJ1-4; V: TRBV3-1; CDR3: ASSLAGTGGEKLF
J: TRBJ2-5; V: TRBV4-1; CDR3: ASSQVMIASGSLQETQY
J: TRBJ1-6; V: TRBV7-6; CDR3: ASSLALGINSPLH
J: TRBJ1-2; V: TRBV6-2/TRBV6-3; CDR3: ASKSHGVYGYT
J: TRBJ2-7; V: TRBV6-5; CDR3: ASSYDAAYEQY
J: TRBJ2-5; V: TRBV4-2; CDR3: ASSLFGTQY
J: TRBJ1-6; V: TRBV28; CDR3: ASSLERQGYSPLH
J: TRBJ2-5; V: TRBV20-1; CDR3: SARNPRGLAGTQY
J: TRBJ1-5; V: TRBV6-1; CDR3: ASRTNRGRWSNQPQH
J: TRBJ1-5; V: TRBV6-1; CDR3: ASTYWGRPQH
J: TRBJ2-7; V: TRBV29-1; CDR3: SVRLDEQY
J: TRBJ2-3; V: TRBV6-2/TRBV6-3; CDR3: ASSSARLITQY
J: TRBJ2-6; V: TRBV2; CDR3: ASSEEGFGANVLT
J: TRBJ2-7; V: TRBV10-1; CDR3: ASRRTGGRYEQY
J: TRBJ1-2; V: TRBV5-1; CDR3: ASSGTGDNYGYT
J: TRBJ2-7; V: TRBV15; CDR3: ATSRVRDGSSH
J: TRBJ2-7; V: TRBV18; CDR3: ASSPSHGTSGYEQY
J: TRBJ1-3; V: TRBV7-2; CDR3: ASRAASGNTIY
J: TRBJ1-4; V: TRBV12-3/TRBV12-4; CDR3: ASSFQGGGEKLF
J: TRBJ1-4; V: TRBV10-2; CDR3: ASKDEKLF
J: TRBJ2-2; V: TRBV5-4; CDR3: ASSSSGNSGELF
J: TRBJ1-5; V: TRBV12-3/TRBV12-4; CDR3: ASSSLQGHNQPQH
J: TRBJ2-2; V: TRBV9; CDR3: ASSELAGSTGELF
J: TRBJ2-5; V: TRBV27; CDR3: ASSVGLVGGEVVEAQY
J: TRBJ2-7; V: TRBV27; CDR3: ASSFRLSYEQY
J: TRBJ2-4; V: TRBV6-2/TRBV6-3; CDR3: ASSSGQGWNIQY
J: TRBJ2-7; V: TRBV29-1; CDR3: SFVTSYEQY
J: TRBJ2-5; V: TRBV5-1; CDR3: ASFAGEETQY
J: TRBJ1-2; V: TRBV3-1; CDR3: ASSDRSYGYT